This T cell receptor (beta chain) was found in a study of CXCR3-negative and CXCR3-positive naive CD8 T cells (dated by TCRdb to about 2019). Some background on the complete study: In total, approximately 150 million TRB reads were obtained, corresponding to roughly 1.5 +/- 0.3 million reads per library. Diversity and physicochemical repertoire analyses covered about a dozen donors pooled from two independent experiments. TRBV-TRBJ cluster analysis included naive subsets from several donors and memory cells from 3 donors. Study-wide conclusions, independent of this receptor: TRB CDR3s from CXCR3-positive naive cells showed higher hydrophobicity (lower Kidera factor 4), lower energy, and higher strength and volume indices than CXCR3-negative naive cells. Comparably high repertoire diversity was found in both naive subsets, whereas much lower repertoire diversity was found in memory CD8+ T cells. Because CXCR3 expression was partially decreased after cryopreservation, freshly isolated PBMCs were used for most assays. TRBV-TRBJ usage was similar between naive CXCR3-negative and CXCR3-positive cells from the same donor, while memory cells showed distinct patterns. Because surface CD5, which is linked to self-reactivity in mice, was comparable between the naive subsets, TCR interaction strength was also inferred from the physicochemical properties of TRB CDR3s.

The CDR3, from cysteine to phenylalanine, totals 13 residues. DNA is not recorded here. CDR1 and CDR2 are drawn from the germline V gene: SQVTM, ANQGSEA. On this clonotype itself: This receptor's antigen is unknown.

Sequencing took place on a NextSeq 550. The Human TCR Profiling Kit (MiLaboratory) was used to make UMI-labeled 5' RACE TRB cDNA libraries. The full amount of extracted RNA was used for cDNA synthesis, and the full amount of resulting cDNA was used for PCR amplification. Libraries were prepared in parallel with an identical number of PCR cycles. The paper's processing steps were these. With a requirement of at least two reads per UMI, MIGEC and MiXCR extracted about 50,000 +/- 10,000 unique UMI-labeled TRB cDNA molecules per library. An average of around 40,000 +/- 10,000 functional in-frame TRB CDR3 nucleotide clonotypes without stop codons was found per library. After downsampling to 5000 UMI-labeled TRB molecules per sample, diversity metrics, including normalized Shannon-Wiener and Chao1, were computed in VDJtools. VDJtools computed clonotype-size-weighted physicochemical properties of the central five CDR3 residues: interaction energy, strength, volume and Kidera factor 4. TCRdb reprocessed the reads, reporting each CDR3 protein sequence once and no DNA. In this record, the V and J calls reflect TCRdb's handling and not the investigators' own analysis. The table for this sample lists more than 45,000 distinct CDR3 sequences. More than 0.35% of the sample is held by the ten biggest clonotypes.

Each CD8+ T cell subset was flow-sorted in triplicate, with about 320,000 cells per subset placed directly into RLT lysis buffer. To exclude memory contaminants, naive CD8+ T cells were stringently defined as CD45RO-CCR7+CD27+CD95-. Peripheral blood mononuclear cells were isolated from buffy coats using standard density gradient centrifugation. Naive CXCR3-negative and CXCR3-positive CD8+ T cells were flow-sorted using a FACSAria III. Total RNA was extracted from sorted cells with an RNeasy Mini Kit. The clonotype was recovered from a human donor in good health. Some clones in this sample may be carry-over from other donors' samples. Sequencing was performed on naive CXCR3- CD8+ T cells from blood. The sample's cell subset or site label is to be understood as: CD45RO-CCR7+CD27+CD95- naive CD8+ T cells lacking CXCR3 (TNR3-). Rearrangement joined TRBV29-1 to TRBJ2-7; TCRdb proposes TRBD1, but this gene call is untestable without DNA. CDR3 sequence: CSVGTGEGYEQYF.